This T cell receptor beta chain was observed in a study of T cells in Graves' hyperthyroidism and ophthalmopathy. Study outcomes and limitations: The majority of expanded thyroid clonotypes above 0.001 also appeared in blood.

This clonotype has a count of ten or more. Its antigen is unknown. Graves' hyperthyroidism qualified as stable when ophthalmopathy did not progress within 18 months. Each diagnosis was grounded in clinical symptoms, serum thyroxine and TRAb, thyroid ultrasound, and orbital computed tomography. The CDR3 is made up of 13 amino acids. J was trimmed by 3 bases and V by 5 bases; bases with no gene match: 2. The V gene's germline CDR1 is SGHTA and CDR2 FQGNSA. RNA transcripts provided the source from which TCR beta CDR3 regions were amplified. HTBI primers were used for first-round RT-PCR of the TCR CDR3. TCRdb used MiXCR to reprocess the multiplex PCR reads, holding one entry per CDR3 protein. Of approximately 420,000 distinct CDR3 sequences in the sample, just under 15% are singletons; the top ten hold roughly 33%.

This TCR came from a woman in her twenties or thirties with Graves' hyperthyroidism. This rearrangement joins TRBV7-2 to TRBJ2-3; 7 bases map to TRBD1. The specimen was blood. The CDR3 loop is CASSRGQTDTQYF. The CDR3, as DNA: TGTGCCAGCAGCAGGGGACAGACAGATACGCAGTATTTT.